This T cell receptor beta chain comes out of a study of T cell clonality in common variable immunodeficiency. Study-wide results and limits: TCRbeta clonality was increased in CVID versus healthy controls.

This clone was found many times. Its target is unknown. The observed sequence ends 3 residues before the CDR3 terminus, with the missing tail filled in from the germline J gene. Blood samples were heparinized, roughly 5 to 8 ml per donor. Sequenced by immunoSEQ multiplex PCR; TCRdb stores in-frame clones only, minus some. The sample is made up of about 43,000 clones, none counted only once. CDR1 is LNHDA, CDR2 SQIVND, per germline (reference sequence). The CDR3 has 13 amino acids. The ends were cut back, 3 bases at V and 2 bases at J, with 7 bases in the middle. Source material: peripheral blood mononuclear cells. The receptor was isolated from a person aged 18 to 69 in good health. This chain connects TRBV19 to TRBJ2-5; D remains unclear. The CDR3 protein is CASSIGRQETQYF. The CDR3 DNA, read in part, is TGTGCCAGTAGTATCGGCAGGCAAGAGACC.